What follows are 14 T cell receptor beta chains derived from one specimen sequenced in a study of identical twins. TCRdb reprocessed the 5' RACE reads via MiXCR and lists one record per CDR3 protein. Of around 1.7 million distinct CDR3 sequences in the sample, around 29% were seen once. The specimen sequenced was cord blood. The receptors shown here come from a newborn girl in good health.

The rearrangement joins TRBV20-1 to TRBJ2-7, with D perhaps TRBD1 (6 bases). Germline V CDR1 and CDR2: DFQATT, SNEGSKA (reference sequence). V was cut by 6 bases and J by 7 bases, with 16 bases left in between. This CDR3 has 12 amino acids. In DNA form, the CDR3 reads TGCAGTGCCATAGCAACAGGGTGGGAGCAGTACTTC. Translating gives CSAIATGWEQYF.

This clonotype was recorded a few times. V usage is TRBV12-3 or TRBV12-4 and J usage is TRBJ2-5; perhaps TRBD2 as D (6 bases). V was shortened by 6 bases and J by 5 bases, with 19 bases between the two germline ends. The CDR3 length is 15 residues. The CDR3 bases are TGTGCCAGCAGCTCGGGGGTCCTAGCGAGGGAGACCCAGTACTTC. This sequence encodes CASSSGVLARETQYF.

This clonotype has only one observation. The CDR3 loop reads CASSYPYRRAGGSRTDTQYF. CDR3 sequence (DNA): TGTGCCAGCAGTTACCCCTACAGGAGAGCGGGAGGGAGTAGGACAGATACGCAGTATTTT. The chain recombines TRBV6-5 with TRBJ2-3, with 10 bases identical to TRBD2. V shed 2 bases, J shed 3 bases, and the junction held 17 bases outside the gene matches. Germline V gene lookup returns CDR1 MNHEY and CDR2 SVGAGI. CDR3 length: 20 residues.

The rearrangement uses TRBV20-1 and TRBJ2-4, with 12 bases identical to TRBD2. TRBJ2-7 explains the end of the DNA better; the J call may be wrong. The V gene's germline CDR1 is DFQATT and CDR2 SNEGSKA (reference sequence). The length of the CDR3 is 16 residues. The CDR3: CSARDRLAGGRYEQYF. DNA for the CDR3: TGCAGTGCTAGAGATAGGCTAGCGGGGGGGAGGTACGAGCAGTACTTC.

This clonotype was counted a few times. The chain couples TRBV3-1 to TRBJ2-3, with 8 bases that match TRBD2. The CDR3 has 19 residues. Germline trimming cut 0 bases from V and 1 base from J; bases unmatched to any gene: 12. Germline V CDR1 and CDR2: LGHDT, YNNKEL (reference sequence). The CDR3 DNA is TGTGCCAGCAGCCAAGATCGAGCGGGGGTACCCTATGGCACAGATACGCAGTATTTT. Its protein product is CASSQDRAGVPYGTDTQYF.

This clonotype was counted between two and nine times. This chain links TRBV5-1 with TRBJ2-3, with a weak D call TRBD2 (7 bases). V lost 4 bases, J lost 4 bases, and 13 bases lay in between. The CDR3 length is 14 residues. The germline V gene encodes CDR1 SGHRS and CDR2 YFSETQ. The CDR3 region is CASSPLGGPDTQYF. Here the CDR3 DNA reads TGCGCCAGCAGCCCCCTGGGGGGGCCAGATACGCAGTATTTT.

V and J are TRBV2 and TRBJ2-4; D is possibly TRBD1 (6 bases). CDR1 is SNHLY and CDR2 is FYNNEI in the germline V gene. The length of the CDR3 is 15 residues. V was clipped by 4 bases and J by 3 bases, with 13 bases between them. The CDR3 here is CASSGNRVVKNIQYF. The CDR3 DNA sequence: TGTGCCAGCAGTGGAAACAGGGTCGTCAAAAACATTCAGTACTTC. The complete variable domain, with remaining parts taken from reference TRBV2 and TRBJ2-4, reads EPEVTQTPSHQVTQMGQEVILRCVPISNHLYFYWYRQILGQKVEFLVSFYNNEISEKSEIFDDQFSVERPDGSNFTLKIRSTKLEDSAMYFCASSGNRVVKNIQYFGAGTRLSVL.

This sequence joins TRBV18 and TRBJ2-3; D ambiguous. Trimming took 4 bases from V and 0 from J, leaving 20 bases between them. The germline V gene encodes CDR1 KGHSH and CDR2 LQKENI. The CDR3 totals 18 residues. The CDR3 reads CASSLTPDIATSTDTQYF. The CDR3 nucleotides read TGTGCCAGCTCACTCACGCCCGACATCGCCACTAGCACAGATACGCAGTATTTT.

In its sample, this clonotype was seen a few times. V is TRBV20-1 and J is TRBJ2-7, with TRBD2 matching over 7 bases. The CDR3 consists of 13 residues. V lost 1 base and J lost 4; bases outside the gene matches: 4. Per germline, CDR1 DFQATT and CDR2 SNEGSKA (reference sequence). CDR3 coding DNA: TGCAGTGCTAGAGGGACTAGGGGATACGAGCAGTACTTC. Translating it yields CSARGTRGYEQYF.

This clonotype occurred a few times. J is TRBJ2-1 and V is TRBV27; 11 bases match TRBD2. V gave up 0 bases and J gave up 6 bases; unmatched junction bases: 7. The germline gives CDR1 MNHEY, CDR2 SMNVEV (reference sequence). The CDR3 runs 17 residues. The CDR3 is CASSLSVSSGRLNEQFF. CDR3 DNA: TGTGCCAGCAGTTTATCGGTATCTAGCGGGAGGCTCAATGAGCAGTTCTTC.

This clonotype turned up a few times. The J gene is TRBJ2-5, the V gene TRBV20-1; 13 nucleotides line up with TRBD2. The J call may be incorrect, as the DNA end agrees better with TRBJ2-7. The CDR3 runs to 15 residues. The V gene's germline CDR1 is DFQATT and CDR2 SNEGSKA (reference sequence). CDR3 nucleotides: TGCAGTGCAGACCCCGGGACTAGCGGGATCTACGAGCAGTACTTC. Encoded protein: CSADPGTSGIYEQYF.

The chain carries TRBV20-1 and TRBJ2-1; 9 bases are shared with TRBD2. From germline, CDR1 is DFQATT and CDR2 SNEGSKA (reference sequence). J gave up 4 bases and V 7 bases, and 5 bases lay outside the gene matches. This CDR3 is 13 amino acids long. This CDR3 reads CSGGTSLYNEQFF. In nucleotides, the CDR3 is TGCAGTGGTGGGACTAGCCTTTACAATGAGCAGTTCTTC.

The chain employs TRBV20-1 and TRBJ2-7; either TRBD1 or TRBD2 may fit D (5 bases each). From germline, CDR1 is DFQATT and CDR2 SNEGSKA (reference sequence). The CDR3 is 14 residues long. Trimming stripped 8 bases from V and 3 bases from J, with 20 bases between. CDR3 bases: TGCAGTACTCCACCTGGGGGAATCTACTACGAGCAGTACTTC. This sequence encodes CSTPPGGIYYEQYF.

The chain couples TRBV28 to TRBJ2-1, with D tentatively TRBD1 (5 bases). Trimming pared 5 bases from V and 6 bases from J, leaving 14 bases between. The germline gives CDR1 MDHEN, CDR2 SYDVKM. This CDR3 spans 14 amino acids. The CDR3 here is CASSPGWWGNEQFF. The CDR3 region has the DNA TGTGCCAGCAGTCCAGGGTGGTGGGGCAATGAGCAGTTCTTC.